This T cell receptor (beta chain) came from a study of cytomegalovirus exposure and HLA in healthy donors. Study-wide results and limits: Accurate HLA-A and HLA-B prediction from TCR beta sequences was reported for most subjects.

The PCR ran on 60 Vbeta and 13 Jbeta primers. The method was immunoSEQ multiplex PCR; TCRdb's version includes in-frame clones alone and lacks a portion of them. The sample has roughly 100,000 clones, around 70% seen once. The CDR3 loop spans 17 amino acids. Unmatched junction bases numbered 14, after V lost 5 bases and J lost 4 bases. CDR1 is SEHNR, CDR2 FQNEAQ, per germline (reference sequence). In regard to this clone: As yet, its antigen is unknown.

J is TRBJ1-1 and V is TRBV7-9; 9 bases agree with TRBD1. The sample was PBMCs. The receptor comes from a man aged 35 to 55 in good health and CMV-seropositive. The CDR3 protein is CASSHLKGTGMSTEAFF. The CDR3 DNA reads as TGTGCCAGCAGCCACCTTAAAGGGACAGGGATGAGCACTGAAGCTTTCTTT.